These 28 T cell receptor beta chains were sequenced from one sample in a study of control samples from healthy donors and cancer patients. Only in-frame clones appear in the TCRdb table, and some are missing; sequencing was by immunoSEQ multiplex PCR. The sample totals fewer than 200,000 clones. The source material was blood. The receptors stem from a woman aged 25 to 39 in good health.

The rearrangement uses TRBV10-3 and TRBJ1-6; D remains ambiguous. V shed 3 bases and J shed 1 base, with 7 bases lying between them. Germline lookup yields CDR1 ENHRY and CDR2 SYGVKD. CDR3 length: 15 amino acids. Written as DNA, the CDR3 is TGTGCCATCAGTGACAGATCGTCCTATAATTCACCCCTCCACTTT. This encodes CAISDRSSYNSPLHF.

J is TRBJ1-2 and V is TRBV29-1; D gene uncertain. Germline CDR1 and CDR2: SQVTM and ANQGSEA. V gave up 2 bases and J gave up 2 bases, with 6 bases separating them. The CDR3 contains 12 residues. The CDR3 reads CSVERQNYGYTF. The DNA of the CDR3 is TGCAGCGTTGAAAGGCAGAACTATGGCTACACCTTC.

The V gene is TRBV5-6, the J gene TRBJ1-5; D is undetermined. This CDR3 has 13 residues. The V and J ends lost 2 bases and 0 bases respectively, with 3 bases between them. Germline V gene lookup returns CDR1 SGHDT and CDR2 YYEEEE. The CDR3 bases are TGTGCCAGCAGCTTAAATAGCAATCAGCCCCAGCATTTT. It yields the protein CASSLNSNQPQHF.

V is TRBV24-1 and J is TRBJ1-2; 7 bases align to TRBD1. The junction had 9 bases not matched to a gene; V was cut back by 3 bases and J by 6 bases. The germline V gene encodes CDR1 KGHDR and CDR2 SFDVKD. This CDR3 is 15 amino acids long. CDR3 coding DNA: TGTGCCACCAGTGATACCCTGACAGGGTCGAATGGCTACACCTTC. It encodes CATSDTLTGSNGYTF.

The gene calls are TRBV28 and TRBJ2-5, with D perhaps TRBD1 (5 bases). V was clipped by 3 bases and J by 3 bases, with 17 bases between them. The germline CDR1 and CDR2 sequences are MDHEN and SYDVKM. The CDR3 sequence is 16 residues long. The CDR3 spells CASSLKKKQAEETQYF. The CDR3 nucleotides are TGTGCCAGCAGTTTGAAGAAGAAACAGGCCGAAGAGACCCAGTACTTC.

The V and J genes are TRBV7-9 and TRBJ1-1, with a weak D call TRBD1 (6 bases). The ends were cut back, 5 bases at V and 10 bases at J, with 17 bases in the middle. Germline V gene sequence: CDR1 SEHNR, CDR2 FQNEAQ (reference sequence). This CDR3 is 13 amino acids long. As DNA, the CDR3 is TGTGCCAGCAGCCCGCAAGGGGGATCTGGAGCTTTCTTT. Residues: CASSPQGGSGAFF.

With regard to this clone: At one of its ends the junction is not consistent with the germline gene, which may arise from a read error. The chain is built from TRBV6-6 and TRBJ1-6, with 8 nucleotides matching TRBD1. From germline, CDR1 is MNHNY and CDR2 SVGAGI (reference sequence). This CDR3 is built from 12 residues. The CDR3 is CASSYGQGEQRF. For the CDR3, the DNA is TGTGCCAGCAGTTACGGACAGGGAGAACAAAGATTT.

The chain carries TRBV25-1 and TRBJ2-3; 7 nucleotides match TRBD2. Germline trimming cut 8 bases from V and 4 bases from J; bases unmatched to any gene: 18. Germline V gene data show CDR1 as MGHDK and CDR2 as SYGVNS. The CDR3 has 17 residues. This chain's CDR3 is CASGGQAGSIIADTQYF. The CDR3 coding sequence is TGTGCCAGCGGGGGTCAAGCGGGGAGCATTATTGCAGATACGCAGTATTTT.

The chain couples TRBV7-2 to TRBJ2-6; D remains unclear. From germline, CDR1 is SGHTA and CDR2 FQGNSA. Trimming pared 2 bases from V and 0 bases from J, leaving 5 bases between. This CDR3 has 15 residues. CDR3 sequence (DNA): TGTGCCAGCAGCTTACATGGCTCTGGGGCCAACGTCCTGACTTTC. This encodes CASSLHGSGANVLTF.

V and J are TRBV30 and TRBJ1-5, with D unclear. The germline CDR1 and CDR2 sequences are GTSNPN and SVGIG (reference sequence). The V gene lost 0 bases and the J gene lost 0 bases, with 12 bases spanning the gap. The CDR3 is made up of 16 amino acids. The CDR3, as DNA: TGTGCCTGGAGTGTACTAAAGGATTTTAGCAATCAGCCCCAGCATTTT. It yields the protein CAWSVLKDFSNQPQHF.

The chain recombines TRBV5-6 with TRBJ1-2; 7 bases line up with TRBD1. The germline CDR1 and CDR2 sequences are SGHDT and YYEEEE. The CDR3 runs to 13 residues. V dropped 4 bases and J dropped 6; count of bases not matched to a gene: 6. CDR3 nucleotides: TGTGCCAGCAGCCCGACAGGGAGTGATGGCTACACCTTC. This translates into CASSPTGSDGYTF.

The chain carries TRBV5-1 and TRBJ2-3; 9 bases are shared with TRBD2. Germline-derived CDR1 and CDR2 are SGHRS and YFSETQ. This CDR3 region has 16 residues. V lost 1 base, J lost 2 bases, and 5 bases stayed unmatched. CDR3 coding DNA: TGCGCCAGCAGCTTGACCCTAGCGGGGAACACAGATACGCAGTATTTT. Protein product: CASSLTLAGNTDTQYF.

The chain employs TRBV19 and TRBJ2-2; 14 bases fit TRBD2. Germline V gene lookup returns CDR1 LNHDA and CDR2 SQIVND (reference sequence). CDR3 length: 21 amino acids. Germline trimming cut 7 bases from V and 0 bases from J; bases unmatched to any gene: 16. The CDR3: CASIPSIPGLAGDANTGELFF. For the CDR3, the DNA is TGTGCCAGTATCCCTTCCATTCCGGGACTAGCGGGGGATGCGAACACCGGGGAGCTGTTTTTT.

V and J are TRBV5-6 and TRBJ1-6; D uncertain. V was cut by 5 bases and J by 2 bases, with 14 bases left in between. Germline CDR1 is SGHDT and CDR2 is YYEEEE. CDR3 size: 16 residues. The CDR3 protein is CASRNSRAAYNSPLHF. The DNA for the CDR3 is TGTGCCAGCAGAAATAGCCGGGCCGCCTATAATTCACCCCTCCACTTT.

The V and J genes are TRBV5-1 and TRBJ1-2; D is undetermined. This CDR3 is 14 amino acids long. Germline lookup yields CDR1 SGHRS and CDR2 YFSETQ. Between the trimmed V and J ends, which lost 2 bases and 6 bases, there was a span of 14 bases. CDR3 bases: TGCGCCAGCAGCTTTTTTCCAGGCGTTGATGGCTACACCTTC. Amino acids: CASSFFPGVDGYTF.

This rearrangement joins TRBV5-1 to TRBJ1-6; possibly TRBD1 for D (5 bases). V was shortened by 4 bases and J by 5 bases, with 13 bases between the two germline ends. The CDR3 consists of 15 residues. Germline CDR1 SGHRS, CDR2 YFSETQ. As DNA, the CDR3 is TGCGCCAGCAGCGGGGGACGGCAAAATAATTCACCCCTCCACTTT. This encodes CASSGGRQNNSPLHF.

The chain carries TRBV19 and TRBJ1-5; D ambiguous. Germline CDR1 reads LNHDA; CDR2 reads SQIVND (reference sequence). Trimming pared 7 bases from V and 4 bases from J, leaving 14 bases between. CDR3 size: 14 residues. The CDR3 loop is CASTVTGMNQPQHF. In nucleotides, the CDR3 is TGTGCCAGTACCGTGACGGGAATGAATCAGCCCCAGCATTTT.

CDR3 sequence: CASTGYGNTEAFF. The CDR3, as DNA: TGTGCCAGCACGGGGTATGGGAACACTGAAGCTTTCTTT. The chain carries TRBV5-4 and TRBJ1-1; D gene uncertain. CDR3 length equals 13 residues. Germline values: CDR1 SGHNT, CDR2 YYREEE (reference sequence). Trimming stripped 6 bases from V and 1 base from J, with 10 bases between.

The chain couples TRBV19 to TRBJ1-5; D gene ambiguous. The V gene lost 5 bases and the J gene lost 0 bases, with 11 bases spanning the gap. The CDR3 length is 15 residues. The germline V gene encodes CDR1 LNHDA and CDR2 SQIVND (reference sequence). DNA for the CDR3: TGTGCCAGTAGTCCCCGCCACAGTAGCAATCAGCCCCAGCATTTT. It encodes CASSPRHSSNQPQHF.

The chain has TRBV5-6 and TRBJ1-4; possible D gene TRBD1, 6 bases. This CDR3 region has 16 residues. Germline V gives CDR1 SGHDT, CDR2 YYEEEE. Trimming stripped 6 bases from V and 4 bases from J, with 19 bases between. CDR3 in amino acids: CASNKDRIGSNEKLFF. CDR3 bases: TGTGCCAGCAACAAAGACAGGATTGGGAGTAATGAAAAACTGTTTTTT.

This chain links TRBV19 with TRBJ2-3, with TRBD1 identical over 9 bases. This CDR3 region has 14 residues. After removal of 6 bases from V and 4 bases from J, the junction contained 5 bases not matched to a gene. Looked up from germline, CDR1 is LNHDA and CDR2 is SQIVND (reference sequence). DNA for the CDR3: TGTGCCAGTAGGTCGGGACAGGGCCCAGATACGCAGTATTTT. Its protein is CASRSGQGPDTQYF.

The chain recombines TRBV28 with TRBJ2-4; the D gene is possibly TRBD1 (6 bases). Trimming took off 6 bases at V and 8 bases at J, with 26 bases between the two ends. CDR3 length: 17 residues. Germline CDR1 MDHEN, CDR2 SYDVKM. The CDR3 nucleotides are TGTGCCAGCAGCTCCGGACAGCTCAGCCACCAATGGGACATTCAGTACTTC. Amino acid sequence: CASSSGQLSHQWDIQYF.

V and J are TRBV27 and TRBJ1-1, with TRBD1 matching over 11 bases. The CDR3 is 15 amino acids. V was clipped by 7 bases and J by 4 bases; unmatched bases: 8. The germline CDR1 and CDR2 sequences are MNHEY and SMNVEV (reference sequence). The CDR3 coding sequence is TGTGCCAGCACCCTCGGGACAGGGGGAATCACTGAAGCTTTCTTT. It codes for CASTLGTGGITEAFF.

The chain links TRBV5-1 to TRBJ2-1; TRBD1 aligns across 7 bases. CDR3 length equals 14 residues. J gave up 3 bases and V 6 bases, and 6 bases lay outside the gene matches. Germline V gene data show CDR1 as SGHRS and CDR2 as YFSETQ. The CDR3 is CASTPQGDYNEQFF. The CDR3 DNA reads TGCGCCAGCACGCCGCAGGGGGACTACAATGAGCAGTTCTTC.

V usage is TRBV5-1 and J usage is TRBJ1-2; tentatively, D is TRBD1 (5 bases). Trimming took 0 bases from V and 5 from J, leaving 14 bases between them. Germline V gene sequence: CDR1 SGHRS, CDR2 YFSETQ. There are 15 residues in the CDR3. The CDR3 DNA sequence: TGCGCCAGCAGCTTGGCCTCGGACGGGGCGTATGGCTACACCTTC. As protein: CASSLASDGAYGYTF.

The J gene is TRBJ2-7, the V gene TRBV7-9; the match to TRBD1 covers 10 bases. The J segment lost 3 bases and the V segment lost 1 base, leaving 6 bases of the junction unmatched. The CDR3 loop spans 16 amino acids. The germline gives CDR1 SEHNR, CDR2 FQNEAQ (reference sequence). CDR3 sequence: CASSLVTGTGVYEQYF. The CDR3 nucleotides are TGTGCCAGCAGCTTAGTAACCGGGACAGGGGTCTACGAGCAGTACTTC.

The gene calls are TRBV11-2 and TRBJ2-3; TRBD1 matches at 10 bases. Germline CDR1 is SGHAT and CDR2 is FQNNGV. Trimming took 5 bases from V and 5 from J; bases not matched to a gene: 19. The CDR3 loop spans 19 amino acids. The CDR3 loop reads CASSPSPPGLTGGRDTQYF. CDR3 nucleotide sequence: TGTGCCAGCAGCCCCTCACCCCCGGGGTTGACAGGGGGCAGAGATACGCAGTATTTT.

The CDR3, as DNA: TGTGCCAGCCATGAGCTGGGGGCGATCTACAATGAGCAGTTCTTC. Protein: CASHELGAIYNEQFF. The chain carries TRBV2 and TRBJ2-1; tentatively, D is TRBD1 (6 bases). The V gene lost 8 bases and the J gene lost 3 bases, with 17 bases spanning the gap. This CDR3 comprises 15 residues. In germline, CDR1 is SNHLY, CDR2 FYNNEI.